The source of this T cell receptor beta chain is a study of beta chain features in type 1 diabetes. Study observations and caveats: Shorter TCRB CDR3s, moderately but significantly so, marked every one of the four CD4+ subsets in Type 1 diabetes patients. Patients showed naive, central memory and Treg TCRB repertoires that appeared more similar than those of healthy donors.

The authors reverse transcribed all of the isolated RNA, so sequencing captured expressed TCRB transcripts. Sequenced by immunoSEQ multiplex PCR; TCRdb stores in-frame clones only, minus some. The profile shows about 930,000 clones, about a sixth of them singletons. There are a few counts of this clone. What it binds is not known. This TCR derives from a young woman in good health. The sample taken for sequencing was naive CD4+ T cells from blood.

The CDR3 protein is CASSRGYNEQFF. As DNA, the CDR3 is TGTGCCAGCAGTCGGGGATACAATGAGCAGTTCTTC. The V and J genes are TRBV6-5 and TRBJ2-1; perhaps TRBD2 as D (5 bases). Trimming left V 5 bases short and J 4 bases short, with 6 bases between. Germline V gene sequence: CDR1 MNHEY, CDR2 SVGAGI. The CDR3 loop spans 12 amino acids.